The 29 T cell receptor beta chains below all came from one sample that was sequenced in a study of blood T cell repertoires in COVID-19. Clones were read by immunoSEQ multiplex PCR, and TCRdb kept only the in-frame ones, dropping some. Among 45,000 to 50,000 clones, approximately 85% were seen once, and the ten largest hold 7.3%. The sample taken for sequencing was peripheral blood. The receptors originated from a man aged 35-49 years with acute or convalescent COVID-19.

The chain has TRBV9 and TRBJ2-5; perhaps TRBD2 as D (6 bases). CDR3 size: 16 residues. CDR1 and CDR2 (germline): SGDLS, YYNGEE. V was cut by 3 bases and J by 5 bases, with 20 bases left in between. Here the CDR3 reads CASSGVLSTGGETQYF. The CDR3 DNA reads TGTGCCAGCAGCGGGGTCCTCTCGACTGGAGGGGAGACCCAGTACTTC.

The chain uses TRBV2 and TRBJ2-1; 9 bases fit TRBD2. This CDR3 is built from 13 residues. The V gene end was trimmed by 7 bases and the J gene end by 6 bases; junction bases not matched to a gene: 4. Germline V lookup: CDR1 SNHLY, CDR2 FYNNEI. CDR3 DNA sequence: TGTGCCAGCATTCGTAGCGGGGGCAATGAGCAGTTCTTC. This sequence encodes CASIRSGGNEQFF. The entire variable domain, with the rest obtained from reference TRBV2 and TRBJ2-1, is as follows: EPEVTQTPSHQVTQMGQEVILRCVPISNHLYFYWYRQILGQKVEFLVSFYNNEISEKSEIFDDQFSVERPDGSNFTLKIRSTKLEDSAMYFCASIRSGGNEQFFGPGTRLTVL.

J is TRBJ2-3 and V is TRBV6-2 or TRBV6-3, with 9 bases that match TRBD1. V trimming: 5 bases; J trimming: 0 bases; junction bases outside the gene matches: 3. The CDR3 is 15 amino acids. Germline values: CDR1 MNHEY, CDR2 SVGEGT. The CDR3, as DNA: TGTGCCAGCAGTGACAGGGGGGGGAGCACAGATACGCAGTATTTT. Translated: CASSDRGGSTDTQYF.

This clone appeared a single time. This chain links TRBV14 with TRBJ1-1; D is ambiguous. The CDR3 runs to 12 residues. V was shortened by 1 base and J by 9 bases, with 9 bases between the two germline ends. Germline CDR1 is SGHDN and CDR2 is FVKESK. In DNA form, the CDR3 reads TGTGCCAGCAGCCAAGGTCCCATTCAAGCTTTCTTT. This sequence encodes CASSQGPIQAFF. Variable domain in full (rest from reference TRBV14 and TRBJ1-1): EAGVTQFPSHSVIEKGQTVTLRCDPISGHDNLYWYRRVMGKEIKFLLHFVKESKQDESGMPNNRFLAERTGGTYSTLKVQPAELEDSGVYFCASSQGPIQAFFGQGTRLTVV.

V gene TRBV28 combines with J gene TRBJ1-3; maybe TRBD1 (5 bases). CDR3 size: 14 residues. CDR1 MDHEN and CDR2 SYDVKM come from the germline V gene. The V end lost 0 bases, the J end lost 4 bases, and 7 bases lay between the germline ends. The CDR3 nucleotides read TGTGCCAGCAGTTTATGGGCAGGGGGAAACACCATATATTTT. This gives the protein CASSLWAGGNTIYF.

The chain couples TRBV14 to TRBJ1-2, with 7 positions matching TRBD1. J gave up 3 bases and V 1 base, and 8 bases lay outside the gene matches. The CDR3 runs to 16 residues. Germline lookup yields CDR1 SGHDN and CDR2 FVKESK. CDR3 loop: CASSQGPTGAYYGYTF. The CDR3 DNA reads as TGTGCCAGCAGCCAAGGCCCTACAGGGGCCTACTATGGCTACACCTTC.

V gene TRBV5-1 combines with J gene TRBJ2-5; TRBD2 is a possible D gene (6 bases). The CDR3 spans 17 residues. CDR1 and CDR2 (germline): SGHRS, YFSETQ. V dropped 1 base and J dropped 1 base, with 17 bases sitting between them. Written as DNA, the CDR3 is TGCGCCAGCAGCTTGCCAACCCCAGGAGGGTCCCAAGAGACCCAGTACTTC. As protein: CASSLPTPGGSQETQYF.

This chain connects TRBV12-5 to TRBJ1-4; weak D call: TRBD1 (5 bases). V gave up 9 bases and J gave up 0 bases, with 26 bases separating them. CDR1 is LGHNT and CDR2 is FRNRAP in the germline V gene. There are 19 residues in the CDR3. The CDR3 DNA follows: TGTGCTAGGGAAAAGCGGGACTCGTTCCCCTCTGCAACTAATGAAAAACTGTTTTTT. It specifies CAREKRDSFPSATNEKLFF. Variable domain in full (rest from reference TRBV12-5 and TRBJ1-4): DARVTQTPRHKVTEMGQEVTMRCQPILGHNTVFWYRQTMMQGLELLAYFRNRAPLDDSGMPKDRFSAEMPDATLATLKIQPSEPRDSAVYFCAREKRDSFPSATNEKLFFGSGTQLSVL.

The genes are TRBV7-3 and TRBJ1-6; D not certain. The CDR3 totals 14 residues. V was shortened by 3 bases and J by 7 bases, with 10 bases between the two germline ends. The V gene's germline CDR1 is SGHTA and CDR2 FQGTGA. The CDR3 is CASSLGRVNSPLHF. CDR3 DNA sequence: TGTGCCAGCAGCTTGGGGAGGGTGAATTCACCCCTCCACTTT.

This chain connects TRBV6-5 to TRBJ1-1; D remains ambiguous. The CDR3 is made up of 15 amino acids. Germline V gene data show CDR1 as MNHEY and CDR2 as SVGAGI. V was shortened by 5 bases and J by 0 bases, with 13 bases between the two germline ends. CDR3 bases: TGTGCCAGCAGTCAACGCAGTACCATGAACACTGAAGCTTTCTTT. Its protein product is CASSQRSTMNTEAFF.

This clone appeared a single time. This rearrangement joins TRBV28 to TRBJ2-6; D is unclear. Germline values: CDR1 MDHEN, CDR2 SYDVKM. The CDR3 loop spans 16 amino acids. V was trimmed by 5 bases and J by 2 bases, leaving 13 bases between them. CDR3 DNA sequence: TGTGCCAGCAGTATCTACTCAGGAACTGGGGCCAACGTCCTGACTTTC. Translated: CASSIYSGTGANVLTF.

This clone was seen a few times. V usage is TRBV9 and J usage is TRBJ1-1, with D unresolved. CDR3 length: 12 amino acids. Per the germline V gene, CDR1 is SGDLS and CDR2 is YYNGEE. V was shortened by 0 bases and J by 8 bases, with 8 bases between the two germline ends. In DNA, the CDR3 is TGTGCCAGCAGCGTAGTAGGAGGAGAAGCTTTCTTT. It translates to CASSVVGGEAFF.

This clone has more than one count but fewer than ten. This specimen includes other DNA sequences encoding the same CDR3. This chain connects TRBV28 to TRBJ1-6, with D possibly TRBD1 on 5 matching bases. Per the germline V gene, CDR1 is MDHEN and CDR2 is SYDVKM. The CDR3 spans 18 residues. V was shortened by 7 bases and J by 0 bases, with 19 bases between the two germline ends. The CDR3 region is CASTPEKGFGSYNSPLHF. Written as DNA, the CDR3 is TGTGCCAGCACCCCGGAAAAGGGGTTTGGCTCCTATAATTCACCCCTCCACTTT. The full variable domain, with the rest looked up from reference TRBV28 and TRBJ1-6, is DVKVTQSSRYLVKRTGEKVFLECVQDMDHENMFWYRQDPGLGLRLIYFSYDVKMKEKGDIPEGYSVSREKKERFSLILESASTNQTSMYLCASTPEKGFGSYNSPLHFGNGTRLTVT.

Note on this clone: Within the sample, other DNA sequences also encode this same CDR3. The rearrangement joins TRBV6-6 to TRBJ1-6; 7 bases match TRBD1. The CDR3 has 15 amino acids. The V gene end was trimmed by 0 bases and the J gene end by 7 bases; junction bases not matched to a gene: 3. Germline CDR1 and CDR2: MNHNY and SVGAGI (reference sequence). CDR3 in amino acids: CASSYSRQGNSPLHF. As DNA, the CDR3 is TGTGCCAGCAGTTACTCGAGACAGGGAAATTCACCCCTCCACTTT.

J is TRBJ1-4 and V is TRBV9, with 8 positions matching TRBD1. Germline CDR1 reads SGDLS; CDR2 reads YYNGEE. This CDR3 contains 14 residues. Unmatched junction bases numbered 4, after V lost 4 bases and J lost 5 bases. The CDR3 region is CASSRTGRNEKLFF. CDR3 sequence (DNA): TGTGCCAGCAGCAGGACAGGGCGAAATGAAAAACTGTTTTTT.

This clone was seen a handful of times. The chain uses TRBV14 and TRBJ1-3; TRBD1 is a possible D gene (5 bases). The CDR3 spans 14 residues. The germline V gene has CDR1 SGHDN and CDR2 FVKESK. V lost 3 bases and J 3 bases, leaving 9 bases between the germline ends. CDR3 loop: CASSQQGGGNTIYF. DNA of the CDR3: TGTGCCAGCAGCCAGCAGGGAGGTGGAAACACCATATATTTT.

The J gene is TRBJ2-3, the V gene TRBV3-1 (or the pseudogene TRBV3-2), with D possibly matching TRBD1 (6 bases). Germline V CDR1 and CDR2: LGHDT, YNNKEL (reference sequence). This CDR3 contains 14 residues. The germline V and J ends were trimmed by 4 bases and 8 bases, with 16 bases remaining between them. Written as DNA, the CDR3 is TGTGCCAGCAGCCCCTTCCAGGGGCCGGGTACGCAGTATTTT. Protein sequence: CASSPFQGPGTQYF.

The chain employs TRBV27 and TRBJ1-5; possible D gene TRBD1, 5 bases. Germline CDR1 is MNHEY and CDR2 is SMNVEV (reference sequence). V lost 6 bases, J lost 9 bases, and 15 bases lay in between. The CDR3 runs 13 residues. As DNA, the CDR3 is TGTGCCAGCAGCGACTGGGTCGGGGGGCCCCAGCATTTT. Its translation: CASSDWVGGPQHF.

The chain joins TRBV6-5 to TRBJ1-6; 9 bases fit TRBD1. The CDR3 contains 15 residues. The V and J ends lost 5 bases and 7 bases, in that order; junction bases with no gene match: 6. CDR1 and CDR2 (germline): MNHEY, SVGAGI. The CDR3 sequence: CASSRDRARNSPLHF. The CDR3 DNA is TGTGCCAGCAGTCGGGACAGGGCGCGCAATTCACCCCTCCACTTT.

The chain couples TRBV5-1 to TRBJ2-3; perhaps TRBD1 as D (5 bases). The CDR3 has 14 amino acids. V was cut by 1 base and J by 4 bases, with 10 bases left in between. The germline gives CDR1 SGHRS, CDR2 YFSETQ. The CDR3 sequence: CASSLLEGADTQYF. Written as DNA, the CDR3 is TGCGCCAGCAGCTTGTTGGAAGGGGCAGATACGCAGTATTTT.

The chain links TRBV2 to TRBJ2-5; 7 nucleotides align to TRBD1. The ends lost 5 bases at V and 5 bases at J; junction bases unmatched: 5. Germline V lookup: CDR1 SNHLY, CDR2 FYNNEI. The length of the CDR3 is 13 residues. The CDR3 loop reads CASSNRGWETQYF. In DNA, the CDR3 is TGTGCCAGCAGTAACAGGGGCTGGGAGACCCAGTACTTC.

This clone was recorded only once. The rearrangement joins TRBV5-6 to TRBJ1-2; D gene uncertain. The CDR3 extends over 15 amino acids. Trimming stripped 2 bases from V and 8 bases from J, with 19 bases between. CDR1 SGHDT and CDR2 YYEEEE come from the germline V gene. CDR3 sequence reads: CASSFWNYRGRGYTF. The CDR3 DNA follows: TGTGCCAGCAGCTTTTGGAATTACCGGGGTAGAGGCTACACCTTC.

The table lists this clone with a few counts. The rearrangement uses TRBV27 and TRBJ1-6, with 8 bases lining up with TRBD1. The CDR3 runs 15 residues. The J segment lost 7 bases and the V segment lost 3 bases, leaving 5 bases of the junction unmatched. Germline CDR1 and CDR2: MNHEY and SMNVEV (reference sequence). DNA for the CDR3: TGTGCCAGCAGTTTTGCAGGACAGGGAAATTCACCCCTCCACTTT. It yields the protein CASSFAGQGNSPLHF.

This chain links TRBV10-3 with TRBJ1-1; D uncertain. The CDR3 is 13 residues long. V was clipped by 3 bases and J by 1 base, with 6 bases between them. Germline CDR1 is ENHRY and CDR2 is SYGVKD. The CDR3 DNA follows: TGTGCCATCAGTGACAGGCAGAACACTGAAGCTTTCTTT. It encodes CAISDRQNTEAFF.

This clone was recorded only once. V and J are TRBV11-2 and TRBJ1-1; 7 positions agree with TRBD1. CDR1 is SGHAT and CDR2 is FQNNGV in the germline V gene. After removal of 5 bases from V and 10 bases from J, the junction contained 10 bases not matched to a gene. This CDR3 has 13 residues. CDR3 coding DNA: TGTGCCAGCAGCCCCGGACAGGCTGGGGGAGCTTTCTTT. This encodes CASSPGQAGGAFF.

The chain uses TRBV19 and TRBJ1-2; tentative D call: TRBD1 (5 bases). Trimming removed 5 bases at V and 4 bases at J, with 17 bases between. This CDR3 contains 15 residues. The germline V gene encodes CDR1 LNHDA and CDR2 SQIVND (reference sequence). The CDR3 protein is CASSSKAGGIYGYTF. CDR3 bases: TGTGCCAGTAGTTCGAAAGCCGGGGGAATCTATGGCTACACCTTC.

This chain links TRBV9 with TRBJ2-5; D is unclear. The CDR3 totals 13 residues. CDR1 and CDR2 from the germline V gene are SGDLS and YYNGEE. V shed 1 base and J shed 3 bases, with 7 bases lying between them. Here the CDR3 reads CASSVIAEETQYF. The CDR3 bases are TGTGCCAGCAGCGTAATTGCGGAAGAGACCCAGTACTTC.

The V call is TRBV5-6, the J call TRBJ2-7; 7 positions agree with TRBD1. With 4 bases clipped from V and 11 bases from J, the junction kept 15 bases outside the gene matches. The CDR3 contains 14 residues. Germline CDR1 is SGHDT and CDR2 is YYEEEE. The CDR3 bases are TGTGCCAGCAGCCAAACCAGTCGGGCCGGGACAGAGTACTTC. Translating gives CASSQTSRAGTEYF.

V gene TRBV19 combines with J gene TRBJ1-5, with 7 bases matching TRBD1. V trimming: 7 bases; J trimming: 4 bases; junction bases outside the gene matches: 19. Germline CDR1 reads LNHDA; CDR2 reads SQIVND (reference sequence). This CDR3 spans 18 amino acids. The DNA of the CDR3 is TGTGCCAGTACCCTGGGGTTTGGAGGGGGCGGGAGGAATCAGCCCCAGCATTTT. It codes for CASTLGFGGGGRNQPQHF.